The clone carrying this T cell receptor (beta chain) was detected only a few times. Clones were read by immunoSEQ multiplex PCR, and TCRdb kept only the in-frame ones, dropping some. The sample has roughly 150,000 clones, 70% to 90% seen once. The sample is drawn from a study of control samples from healthy donors and cancer patients. The V end was cut by 0 bases, the J end by 3 bases, with 11 bases between. CDR1 is SEHNR and CDR2 is FQNEAQ in the germline V gene (reference sequence). The CDR3 has 15 residues. J is TRBJ1-1 and V is TRBV7-9, with D hard to call. The clonotype originates from a man aged 18 to 30 in good health. Sequencing input: blood. The CDR3 loop is CASSLAFEEHTEAFF. The DNA of the CDR3 is TGTGCCAGCAGCTTAGCGTTTGAGGAGCACACTGAAGCTTTCTTT.